The 15 T cell receptor beta chains below all came from one sample that was sequenced in a study of identical twins. From the 5' RACE reads, TCRdb called clonotypes with MiXCR, one entry per CDR3 protein. The table shows hundreds of thousands of distinct CDR3 sequences, with approximately 9% occurring only once. The same specimen was also included in a second study, on yellow fever vaccine responses in identical twins.

The sample consisted of PBMCs. These receptors originate from a woman aged 18 to 35 in good health.

A few counts support this clonotype. This chain uses TRBV30 with TRBJ2-1, with no clear D. V was cut by 4 bases and J by 7 bases, with 11 bases left in between. The CDR3 totals 12 residues. Germline assignment: CDR1 GTSNPN and CDR2 SVGIG (reference sequence). CDR3 residues: CAWTAIWNEQFF. DNA of the CDR3: TGTGCCTGGACCGCAATTTGGAATGAGCAGTTCTTC.

In this sample, this clonotype turned up a few times. V usage is TRBV7-2 and J usage is TRBJ2-7, with TRBD2 as a possible D gene (6 bases). The CDR3 spans 15 residues. Trimming took off 6 bases at V and 4 bases at J, with 19 bases between the two ends. The germline V gene encodes CDR1 SGHTA and CDR2 FQGNSA. CDR3: CASSSSSGTPYEQYF. The CDR3 region has the DNA TGTGCCAGCAGTTCGTCGTCCGGGACTCCTTACGAGCAGTACTTC.

This clonotype appeared a few times. J is TRBJ1-5 and V is TRBV2, with TRBD1 as a possible D gene (6 bases). The ends were cut back, 8 bases at V and 2 bases at J, with 22 bases in the middle. The CDR3 has 17 residues. Germline CDR1 is SNHLY and CDR2 is FYNNEI. The CDR3 coding sequence is TGTGCCAGCTGTGGGGGCCCCTGGGAACTTCGCAATCAGCCCCAGCATTTT. Its protein product is CASCGGPWELRNQPQHF.

There are many counts of this clonotype. The chain links TRBV29-1 to TRBJ2-7, with TRBD1 as a possible D gene (7 bases). The CDR3 covers 13 residues. CDR1 and CDR2 from the germline V gene are SQVTM and ANQGSEA. The V gene lost 6 bases and the J gene lost 1 base, with 13 bases spanning the gap. The CDR3 DNA sequence: TGCAGCGTCCTGACAGGGAGGTCCTACGAGCAGTACTTC. This codes for CSVLTGRSYEQYF.

The CDR3 reads CASRRGTSNSPLHF. CDR3 DNA sequence: TGTGCCAGCAGGCGAGGGACATCAAATTCACCCCTCCACTTT. V and J are TRBV28 and TRBJ1-6, with D possibly being TRBD1 (6 bases). Germline assignment: CDR1 MDHEN and CDR2 SYDVKM. V lost 6 bases to trimming and J lost 7 bases, with 13 bases between them. The length of the CDR3 is 14 residues.

This clonotype was counted at least ten times. This chain uses TRBV12-3 or TRBV12-4 with TRBJ2-2; D tentatively fits TRBD1 or TRBD2 (6 bases each). The CDR3 contains 14 residues. Trimming pared 6 bases from V and 7 bases from J, leaving 15 bases between. The CDR3 coding sequence is TGTGCCAGCAGCCCCCGGGGGCCGGTCGGGGAGCTGTTTTTT. Its protein product is CASSPRGPVGELFF.

This chain connects TRBV28 to TRBJ2-1, with D perhaps TRBD2 (6 bases). CDR3 size: 13 residues. The V end lost 8 bases, the J end lost 0 bases, and 8 bases lay between the germline ends. Germline values: CDR1 MDHEN, CDR2 SYDVKM. The CDR3 loop reads CASGGSSYNEQFF. The CDR3 nucleotides are TGTGCCAGCGGGGGGAGCTCCTACAATGAGCAGTTCTTC.

There are a few counts of this clonotype. This chain connects TRBV20-1 to TRBJ1-6; 7 positions match TRBD1. Germline-derived CDR1 and CDR2 are DFQATT and SNEGSKA (reference sequence). CDR3 length: 16 amino acids. Trimming cost V 2 bases and J 4 bases; bases outside gene matches: 8. As DNA, the CDR3 is TGCAGTGCTAGAACCCCGGGACAGAGTTATAATTCACCCCTCCACTTT. Its protein product is CSARTPGQSYNSPLHF.

This clonotype came up a few times. The chain carries TRBV15 and TRBJ2-1; D might be TRBD2 (6 bases). Between the trimmed V and J ends, which lost 11 bases and 4 bases, there was a span of 21 bases. Germline V gene lookup returns CDR1 LNHNV and CDR2 YYDKDF (reference sequence). The CDR3 is 15 residues long. In nucleotides, the CDR3 is TGTGCCTCTTCGGAGGGCCCCATAAAATACAATGAGCAGTTCTTC. The encoded protein is CASSEGPIKYNEQFF.

This clonotype came up a few times. The rearrangement joins TRBV20-1 to TRBJ2-1; 14 nucleotides line up with TRBD2. Trimming took 6 bases from V and 8 from J; bases not matched to a gene: 9. The CDR3 totals 15 residues. Germline V gene data show CDR1 as DFQATT and CDR2 as SNEGSKA (reference sequence). The CDR3: CSALSGTSGGDEQFF. For the CDR3, the DNA is TGCAGTGCCTTATCCGGGACTAGCGGGGGCGATGAGCAGTTCTTC.

The chain uses TRBV20-1 and TRBJ2-5; 7 positions agree with TRBD1. CDR1 is DFQATT, CDR2 SNEGSKA, per germline (reference sequence). This CDR3 spans 15 amino acids. Trimming took 3 bases from V and 5 from J; bases not matched to a gene: 12. The CDR3 sequence is CSASEGQVVWETQYF. CDR3 sequence (DNA): TGCAGTGCTAGTGAAGGACAGGTGGTTTGGGAGACCCAGTACTTC.

There are a few counts of this clonotype. V is TRBV5-1 and J is TRBJ1-1; D ambiguous. This CDR3 has 15 amino acids. Trimming stripped 0 bases from V and 0 bases from J, with 9 bases between. Per germline, CDR1 SGHRS and CDR2 YFSETQ. The CDR3 DNA reads TGCGCCAGCAGCTTGGGACGGTACATGAACACTGAAGCTTTCTTT. Translated, it gives CASSLGRYMNTEAFF.

The sample holds a few counts of this clonotype. The chain links TRBV2 to TRBJ1-4, with D maybe TRBD1 (6 bases). This CDR3 contains 15 residues. The V end lost 6 bases, the J end lost 3 bases, and 14 bases lay between the germline ends. Looked up from germline, CDR1 is SNHLY and CDR2 is FYNNEI. The CDR3 here is CASSPGQNPNEKLFF. In nucleotides, the CDR3 is TGTGCCAGCAGCCCAGGACAGAATCCTAATGAAAAACTGTTTTTT.

The V gene is TRBV3-1, the J gene TRBJ2-1; 10 positions match TRBD2. The CDR3 runs 16 residues. Germline loops: CDR1 LGHDT, CDR2 YNNKEL (reference sequence). The V and J ends lost 4 bases and 4 bases, in that order; junction bases with no gene match: 7. CDR3 protein: CASSLSSGRKYNEQFF. In nucleotides, the CDR3 is TGTGCCAGCAGCCTGTCTAGCGGGAGAAAGTACAATGAGCAGTTCTTC.

The V gene is TRBV5-1, the J gene TRBJ2-1; D ambiguous. The CDR3 loop spans 13 amino acids. The germline CDR1 and CDR2 sequences are SGHRS and YFSETQ. Between the trimmed V and J ends, which lost 2 bases and 6 bases, there was a span of 9 bases. As DNA, the CDR3 is TGCGCCAGCAGCTTAATTCCCCCCAATGAGCAGTTCTTC. It yields the protein CASSLIPPNEQFF. Supplemented by reference TRBV5-1 and TRBJ2-1, the full variable domain reads KAGVTQTPRYLIKTRGQQVTLSCSPISGHRSVSWYQQTPGQGLQFLFEYFSETQRNKGNFPGRFSGRQFSNSRSEMNVSTLELGDSALYLCASSLIPPNEQFFGPGTRLTVL.